The following is a TCR beta chain sequence with its context. The data were obtained in a study of blood T cell repertoires in COVID-19. The authors' processing: Counts of nucleated cells, estimated from reference gene primer amplification, were obtained. The repertoire was sequenced with immunoSEQ multiplex PCR; TCRdb's copy has only in-frame clones and lacks some. Clone size and the V and J calls come from that table; the DNA yielded D and trimming. The table has about 210,000 clones, around 82% seen once. Germline CDR1 and CDR2: KGHSH and LQKENI. The CDR3 has 14 residues. The V and J ends lost 0 bases and 7 bases, in that order; junction bases with no gene match: 4.

This chain links TRBV18 with TRBJ2-3, with 7 bases lining up with TRBD1. Sample: peripheral blood. This sequence originates from a woman in her 70s with acute or convalescent COVID-19. The CDR3 region has the DNA TGTGCCAGCTCACCACCTTGGGACAGCAATACGCAGTATTTT. Translating gives CASSPPWDSNTQYF.